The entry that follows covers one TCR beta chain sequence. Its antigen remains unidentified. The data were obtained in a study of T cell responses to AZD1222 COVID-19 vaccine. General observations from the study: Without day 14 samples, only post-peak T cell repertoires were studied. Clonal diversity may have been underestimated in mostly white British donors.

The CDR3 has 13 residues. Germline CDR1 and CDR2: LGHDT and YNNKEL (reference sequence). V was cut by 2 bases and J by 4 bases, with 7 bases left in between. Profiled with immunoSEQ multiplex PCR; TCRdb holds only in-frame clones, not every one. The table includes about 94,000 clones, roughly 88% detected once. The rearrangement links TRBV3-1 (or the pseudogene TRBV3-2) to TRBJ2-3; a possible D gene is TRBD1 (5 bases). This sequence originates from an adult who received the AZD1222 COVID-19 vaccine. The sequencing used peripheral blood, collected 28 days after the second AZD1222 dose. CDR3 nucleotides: TGTGCCAGCAGCCAATCACAGGCAGATACGCAGTATTTT. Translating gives CASSQSQADTQYF.